This TCR beta chain was identified during a study of blood T cell repertoires in COVID-19. Trimming shortened V by 4 bases and J by 0 bases, and 10 bases separated the two germline ends. The germline CDR1 and CDR2 sequences are SGHAT and FQNNGV. This CDR3 region has 15 residues. Across fewer than 25 US areas, participants ranged in age from roughly 18 to 95 years. This clone has only one observation. Method: immunoSEQ multiplex PCR; TCRdb's copy keeps in-frame clones and lacks some. The data contain roughly 500,000 clones, roughly 90% of them singletons. This rearrangement joins TRBV11-2 to TRBJ1-5; a possible D gene is TRBD1 (6 bases). Material for sequencing was PBMCs or T cells enriched from blood (not recorded which). This receptor was obtained from a woman aged 40 to 49 who had recovered from COVID-19. CDR3 sequence (DNA): TGTGCCAGCAGCTCTGGGACACCTAGCAATCAGCCCCAGCATTTT. Residues: CASSSGTPSNQPQHF. Drawing the rest from reference TRBV11-2 and TRBJ1-5, the complete variable domain is EAGVAQSPRYKIIEKRQSVAFWCNPISGHATLYWYQQILGQGPKLLIQFQNNGVVDDSQLPKDRFSAERLKGVDSTLKIQPAKLEDSAVYLCASSSGTPSNQPQHFGDGTRLSIL.